The 32 T cell receptor beta chains below were found in one sample sequenced in a study of control samples from healthy donors and cancer patients. Using immunoSEQ multiplex PCR, the repertoire was profiled, and TCRdb retains in-frame clones only, with some absent. The repertoire includes 170,000 or so clones, around 92% of them detected once, and approximately 2% sits in the top ten. What was sequenced was blood. These receptors were collected from a woman aged 40 to 49 in good health.

This rearrangement joins TRBV19 to TRBJ1-5; 7 bases map to TRBD1. CDR1 LNHDA and CDR2 SQIVND come from the germline V gene (reference sequence). The V and J ends lost 3 bases and 5 bases, in that order; junction bases with no gene match: 7. This CDR3 has 15 amino acids. In DNA, the CDR3 is TGTGCCAGTAGTATTATTGACAGGGACGATCAGCCCCAGCATTTT. Amino acid sequence: CASSIIDRDDQPQHF.

V gene TRBV18 combines with J gene TRBJ2-3, with 8 bases that match TRBD1. The CDR3 contains 14 residues. V shed 3 bases, J shed 5 bases, and the junction held 4 bases outside the gene matches. Germline V gene sequence: CDR1 KGHSH, CDR2 LQKENI. CDR3 nucleotides: TGTGCCAGCTCACCCGGACAGGGTGGAGATACGCAGTATTTT. Translating gives CASSPGQGGDTQYF. Drawing the rest from reference TRBV18 and TRBJ2-3, the complete variable domain is NAGVMQNPRHLVRRRGQEARLRCSPMKGHSHVYWYRQLPEEGLKFMVYLQKENIIDESGMPKERFSAEFPKEGPSILRIQQVVRGDSAAYFCASSPGQGGDTQYFGPGTRLTVL.

This rearrangement joins TRBV27 to TRBJ1-4; 7 bases are shared with TRBD1. CDR1 and CDR2 (germline): MNHEY, SMNVEV (reference sequence). With V trimmed by 5 bases and J by 7 bases, 10 bases remained unmatched. The CDR3 runs to 15 residues. DNA of the CDR3: TGTGCCAGCAGTATCACAGGGGTCGGTGGTGAAAAACTGTTTTTT. This sequence encodes CASSITGVGGEKLFF.

The chain employs TRBV11-2 and TRBJ1-5, with D possibly TRBD1 on 5 matching bases. CDR3 length: 17 residues. With 5 bases removed from V and 0 bases from J, the gap between germline ends came to 17 bases. The V gene's germline CDR1 is SGHAT and CDR2 FQNNGV. CDR3: CASSPFSGGGSNQPQHF. CDR3 nucleotide sequence: TGTGCCAGCAGCCCCTTCTCGGGTGGGGGTAGCAATCAGCCCCAGCATTTT. The variable domain in full, with the rest retrieved from reference TRBV11-2 and TRBJ1-5, is EAGVAQSPRYKIIEKRQSVAFWCNPISGHATLYWYQQILGQGPKLLIQFQNNGVVDDSQLPKDRFSAERLKGVDSTLKIQPAKLEDSAVYLCASSPFSGGGSNQPQHFGDGTRLSIL.

The rearrangement joins TRBV11-2 to TRBJ2-3; TRBD1 or TRBD2 may be the D gene (6 bases each). Germline V CDR1 and CDR2: SGHAT, FQNNGV. CDR3 size: 18 residues. Trimming stripped 7 bases from V and 0 bases from J, with 23 bases between. Written as DNA, the CDR3 is TGTGCCAGCACCCCAGGGGCGGGGCGAAACCAAAGCACAGATACGCAGTATTTT. Encoded protein: CASTPGAGRNQSTDTQYF.

The DNA for the CDR3 is TGTGCCAGCAGCGGTGGCACAGGGGCGAGAGAGCAGTACTTC. Translated: CASSGGTGAREQYF. The chain couples TRBV7-8 to TRBJ2-7; 7 bases are shared with TRBD1. Unmatched junction bases numbered 11, after V lost 5 bases and J lost 7 bases. CDR1 SGHVS and CDR2 FQNEAQ come from the germline V gene. The CDR3 loop spans 14 amino acids.

The chain couples TRBV18 to TRBJ1-2, with TRBD1 matching over 7 bases. The CDR3 length is 14 residues. CDR1 is KGHSH, CDR2 LQKENI, per germline. With V trimmed by 4 bases and J by 4 bases, 6 bases remained unmatched. The DNA of the CDR3 is TGTGCCAGCTCACAGGGACAGCAAGCCTATGGCTACACCTTC. This codes for CASSQGQQAYGYTF. The full variable domain, its missing parts supplied by reference TRBV18 and TRBJ1-2, is NAGVMQNPRHLVRRRGQEARLRCSPMKGHSHVYWYRQLPEEGLKFMVYLQKENIIDESGMPKERFSAEFPKEGPSILRIQQVVRGDSAAYFCASSQGQQAYGYTFGSGTRLTVV.

The chain links TRBV4-1 to TRBJ2-2; no definite D call. Between the trimmed V and J ends, which lost 0 bases and 6 bases, there was a span of 11 bases. The CDR3 has 15 amino acids. Germline CDR1 and CDR2: MGHRA and YSYEKL. The CDR3 loop is CASSQDRLGPGELFF. As DNA, the CDR3 is TGCGCCAGCAGCCAAGATAGACTGGGCCCCGGGGAGCTGTTTTTT.

The V call is TRBV6-5, the J call TRBJ1-2; D is possibly TRBD1 (6 bases). From germline, CDR1 is MNHEY and CDR2 SVGAGI. V shed 6 bases and J shed 5 bases, with 16 bases lying between them. This CDR3 has 14 amino acids. CDR3 nucleotide sequence: TGTGCCAGCAGCACAGGGCCGTCGTTTTATGGCTACACCTTC. It yields the protein CASSTGPSFYGYTF.

The V and J genes are TRBV4-1 and TRBJ1-1; tentative D call: TRBD1 (5 bases). Trimming took 0 bases from V and 8 from J, leaving 13 bases between them. Germline V gives CDR1 MGHRA, CDR2 YSYEKL. There are 14 residues in the CDR3. CDR3: CASSQERDFLEAFF. In DNA, the CDR3 is TGCGCCAGCAGCCAAGAACGGGACTTCTTGGAAGCTTTCTTT.

V usage is TRBV5-6 and J usage is TRBJ1-2, with D hard to call. Between the trimmed V and J ends, which lost 0 bases and 8 bases, there was a span of 8 bases. The CDR3 length is 12 residues. CDR1 and CDR2 (germline): SGHDT, YYEEEE. In DNA, the CDR3 is TGTGCCAGCAGCTTGGGTCTGGTAGGCTACACCTTC. As protein: CASSLGLVGYTF.

The chain joins TRBV5-1 to TRBJ2-1; D remains unclear. V was clipped by 2 bases and J by 9 bases, with 21 bases between them. CDR3 length: 16 amino acids. The germline gives CDR1 SGHRS, CDR2 YFSETQ. The CDR3 sequence: CASSFRTGSHDVEQFF. The CDR3, as DNA: TGCGCCAGCAGCTTTAGGACCGGGTCCCACGACGTTGAGCAGTTCTTC.

The V gene is TRBV4-2, the J gene TRBJ1-3; the D gene is possibly TRBD1 (6 bases). The CDR3 covers 20 residues. Trimming cost V 1 base and J 0 bases, with 22 bases left between them. Per the germline V gene, CDR1 is LGHNA and CDR2 is YNFKEQ. CDR3 amino acids: CASSQVQKARRTASGNTIYF. The CDR3 region has the DNA TGTGCCAGCAGCCAAGTCCAAAAGGCTCGGAGGACAGCCTCTGGAAACACCATATATTTT.

The chain uses TRBV2 and TRBJ1-6, with 7 positions matching TRBD1. CDR3 length: 16 residues. Germline trimming cut 8 bases from V and 9 bases from J; bases unmatched to any gene: 16. Germline V gene sequence: CDR1 SNHLY, CDR2 FYNNEI. CDR3 nucleotide sequence: TGTGCCAGCCGATATCCGGGACAGACTCAGACTTCACCCCTCCACTTT. This codes for CASRYPGQTQTSPLHF.

The V gene is TRBV5-1, the J gene TRBJ1-1; a weak D match, TRBD1 (5 bases). Trimming left V 0 bases short and J 3 bases short, with 6 bases between. This CDR3 contains 13 residues. In germline, CDR1 is SGHRS, CDR2 YFSETQ. The CDR3: CASSLGGHTEAFF. In nucleotides, the CDR3 is TGCGCCAGCAGCTTGGGGGGCCACACTGAAGCTTTCTTT.

The chain carries TRBV3-1 (or the pseudogene TRBV3-2) and TRBJ2-5; 9 nucleotides match TRBD2. CDR1 and CDR2 (germline): LGHDT, YNNKEL (reference sequence). The trim removed 0 bases at V and 5 bases at J, leaving 10 bases unmatched. The CDR3 is made up of 17 amino acids. CDR3 sequence: CASSQEIAGGPTETQYF. Written as DNA, the CDR3 is TGTGCCAGCAGCCAAGAAATTGCGGGGGGGCCTACGGAGACCCAGTACTTC.

The rearrangement uses TRBV7-6 and TRBJ1-6; perhaps TRBD1 as D (6 bases). Trimming left V 2 bases short and J 14 bases short, with 19 bases between. Germline V gene data show CDR1 as SGHVS and CDR2 as FNYEAQ. This CDR3 spans 15 amino acids. The CDR3 region has the DNA TGTGCCAGCAGCTTAAGGACAGACGGGATGGGGGCCCTCCACTTT. It codes for CASSLRTDGMGALHF. The variable domain in full, with the rest retrieved from reference TRBV7-6 and TRBJ1-6, is GAGVSQSPRYKVTKRGQDVALRCDPISGHVSLYWYRQALGQGPEFLTYFNYEAQQDKSGLPNDRFSAERPEGSISTLTIQRTEQRDSAMYRCASSLRTDGMGALHFGNGTRLTVT.

V and J are TRBV12-3 or TRBV12-4 and TRBJ1-2; unclear D gene. Trimming removed 3 bases at V and 6 bases at J, with 8 bases between. The CDR3 is 12 amino acids. The CDR3 DNA follows: TGTGCCAGCAGTTTCAGCAAAAATGGCTACACCTTC. This encodes CASSFSKNGYTF.

The rearrangement uses TRBV18 and TRBJ1-1; D remains unclear. V was trimmed by 3 bases and J by 0 bases, leaving 8 bases between them. Germline assignment: CDR1 KGHSH and CDR2 LQKENI. The CDR3 contains 14 residues. The chain's CDR3 is CASSPTVMNTEAFF. The CDR3 region has the DNA TGTGCCAGCTCACCGACGGTTATGAACACTGAAGCTTTCTTT.

The V and J genes are TRBV2 and TRBJ1-5; 7 bases map to TRBD1. The CDR3 totals 16 residues. V dropped 4 bases and J dropped 5; count of bases not matched to a gene: 11. Germline assignment: CDR1 SNHLY and CDR2 FYNNEI. This chain's CDR3 is CASSVMRQGSYQPQHF. CDR3 in DNA: TGTGCCAGCAGTGTTATGAGACAGGGAAGTTATCAGCCCCAGCATTTT.

This chain joins TRBV7-9 and TRBJ2-5; TRBD2 is a possible D gene (5 bases). The CDR3 contains 16 residues. Germline V lookup: CDR1 SEHNR, CDR2 FQNEAQ (reference sequence). With 2 bases removed from V and 1 base from J, the gap between germline ends came to 14 bases. The CDR3 here is CASSLTAVSGQETQYF. In nucleotides, the CDR3 is TGTGCCAGCAGCTTAACGGCCGTAAGCGGCCAAGAGACCCAGTACTTC.

The chain recombines TRBV7-8 with TRBJ1-1, with a tentative D call TRBD1 (5 bases). In germline, CDR1 is SGHVS, CDR2 FQNEAQ. CDR3 size: 14 residues. V lost 5 bases and J lost 1, with 11 bases in between. The CDR3 sequence is CASSPGGENTEAFF. For the CDR3, the DNA is TGTGCCAGCAGCCCGGGGGGGGAGAACACTGAAGCTTTCTTT.

This clone has only one observation. This chain uses TRBV5-6 with TRBJ1-6; D perhaps matches TRBD1 (5 bases). Trimming stripped 3 bases from V and 0 bases from J, with 7 bases between. The CDR3 contains 15 residues. Germline CDR1 and CDR2: SGHDT and YYEEEE. The CDR3 DNA sequence: TGTGCCAGCAGCTCGGACATCTCCTATAATTCACCCCTCCACTTT. This gives the protein CASSSDISYNSPLHF.

The chain combines TRBV24-1 with TRBJ1-2; D not certain. The germline gives CDR1 KGHDR, CDR2 SFDVKD. CDR3 length: 14 amino acids. Trimming cost V 4 bases and J 1 base, with 9 bases left between them. CDR3 DNA: TGTGCCACCAGTGAGCCCCACGATAACTATGGCTACACCTTC. As protein: CATSEPHDNYGYTF.

The rearrangement uses TRBV5-1 and TRBJ1-5; 7 positions match TRBD1. CDR3 size: 15 residues. Germline trimming cut 0 bases from V and 1 base from J; bases unmatched to any gene: 1. The germline CDR1 and CDR2 sequences are SGHRS and YFSETQ. The CDR3 here is CASSLEGASNQPQHF. As DNA, the CDR3 is TGCGCCAGCAGCTTGGAGGGGGCAAGCAATCAGCCCCAGCATTTT.

This chain links TRBV7-3 with TRBJ2-3, with D perhaps matching TRBD2 (5 bases). Trimming pared 6 bases from V and 2 bases from J, leaving 12 bases between. Germline CDR1 SGHTA, CDR2 FQGTGA. This CDR3 region has 14 residues. The CDR3 DNA sequence: TGTGCCAGCAGACAAGCGGCGTCCACAGATACGCAGTATTTT. Residues: CASRQAASTDTQYF.

The chain is built from TRBV5-1 and TRBJ1-5; TRBD1 might be the D (5 bases). This CDR3 spans 15 amino acids. Germline V CDR1 and CDR2: SGHRS, YFSETQ. Trimming removed 1 base at V and 0 bases at J, with 8 bases between. In DNA form, the CDR3 reads TGCGCCAGCAGCTTGACAGGAGCTAGCAATCAGCCCCAGCATTTT. Translation: CASSLTGASNQPQHF.

The chain recombines TRBV19 with TRBJ1-6, with D possibly TRBD1 on 5 matching bases. The CDR3 has 12 residues. Germline V gene sequence: CDR1 LNHDA, CDR2 SQIVND (reference sequence). Trimming pared 7 bases from V and 8 bases from J, leaving 9 bases between. CDR3 protein: CASTTGHSPLHF. CDR3 DNA: TGTGCCAGTACTACAGGCCATTCACCCCTCCACTTT.

The chain carries TRBV9 and TRBJ1-4, with a possible D match to TRBD1 (6 bases). Germline CDR1 is SGDLS and CDR2 is YYNGEE. There are 15 residues in the CDR3. V gave up 0 bases and J gave up 8 bases, with 14 bases separating them. CDR3 in DNA: TGTGCCAGCAGCGTAGATACAGGGTTGAGAGAAAAACTGTTTTTT. Amino acids: CASSVDTGLREKLFF.

The chain is built from TRBV7-9 and TRBJ2-1; TRBD2 matches 8 bases. This CDR3 has 15 amino acids. Unmatched junction bases numbered 9, after V lost 5 bases and J lost 6 bases. Germline V gene sequence: CDR1 SEHNR, CDR2 FQNEAQ (reference sequence). The CDR3 loop is CASSAGIAGFNEQFF. In DNA form, the CDR3 reads TGTGCCAGCAGCGCCGGGATAGCGGGGTTCAATGAGCAGTTCTTC.

V and J are TRBV6-5 and TRBJ2-7; 8 nucleotides match TRBD1. The V gene end was trimmed by 0 bases and the J gene end by 1 base; junction bases not matched to a gene: 5. Germline CDR1 is MNHEY and CDR2 is SVGAGI. This CDR3 is built from 16 residues. CDR3 region: CASSYSRDRQSYEQYF. The CDR3 DNA reads as TGTGCCAGCAGTTACTCGCGGGACAGGCAATCCTACGAGCAGTACTTC.

The chain has TRBV7-2 and TRBJ2-3; 12 positions agree with TRBD2. Germline assignment: CDR1 SGHTA and CDR2 FQGNSA. V shed 4 bases, J shed 4 bases, and the junction held 3 bases outside the gene matches. The CDR3 is made up of 15 amino acids. The CDR3 DNA reads TGTGCCAGCAGCTCTAGCGGGGGGGCCGCAGATACGCAGTATTTT. Translated: CASSSSGGAADTQYF.